The 19 T cell receptor beta chains presented below share a single source sample, sequenced in a study of identical twins. A single record per CDR3 protein comes from TCRdb applying MiXCR to the 5' RACE reads. The repertoire consists of 500,000 to 550,000 distinct CDR3 sequences, with 20% to 25% occurring once and the leading ten covering approximately 0.49%. The same sample was also used in a study of yellow fever vaccine responses in identical twins.

What was sequenced was CD4+ T cells sorted from blood. These receptors were obtained from a woman younger than 30 in good health.

V gene TRBV5-1 combines with J gene TRBJ2-7; D uncertain. The CDR3 runs to 15 residues. Between the trimmed V and J ends, which lost 0 bases and 2 bases, there was a span of 12 bases. Germline lookup yields CDR1 SGHRS and CDR2 YFSETQ. CDR3 bases: TGCGCCAGCAGCTTGGCAAGCCAGGCCACCTACGAGCAGTACTTC. This translates into CASSLASQATYEQYF.

The rearrangement links TRBV14 to TRBJ2-1; weak D call: TRBD1 (6 bases). This CDR3 spans 17 amino acids. Germline V CDR1 and CDR2: SGHDN, FVKESK. V lost 2 bases, J lost 0 bases, and 14 bases lay in between. In DNA, the CDR3 is TGTGCCAGCAGCCAACACAGGGCCTCCTACTCCTACAATGAGCAGTTCTTC. Protein sequence: CASSQHRASYSYNEQFF.

V usage is TRBV6-5 and J usage is TRBJ1-2; D remains unclear. With 2 bases removed from V and 4 bases from J, the gap between germline ends came to 14 bases. CDR3 length: 15 residues. The germline V gene encodes CDR1 MNHEY and CDR2 SVGAGI. CDR3 sequence: CASSYGQPKAYGYTF. Here the CDR3 DNA reads TGTGCCAGCAGTTACGGGCAGCCTAAGGCCTATGGCTACACCTTC.

V is TRBV10-1 and J is TRBJ1-6, with 7 bases lining up with TRBD1. CDR3 length equals 13 residues. J was trimmed by 11 bases and V by 3 bases; bases with no gene match: 4. Germline V lookup: CDR1 WNHNN, CDR2 SYGVQD (reference sequence). In nucleotides, the CDR3 is TGCGCCAGCAGTGAAACAGGGGCAACACCCCTCCACTTT. Its translation is CASSETGATPLHF.

The chain is built from TRBV11-1 and TRBJ2-2; no firm D call. The CDR3 spans 16 residues. CDR1 and CDR2 from the germline V gene are SGHAT and FQDESV (reference sequence). V gave up 1 base and J gave up 1 base, with 10 bases separating them. This CDR3 reads CASSLESHVNTGELFF. The CDR3 DNA follows: TGTGCCAGCAGCTTAGAGTCTCATGTGAACACCGGGGAGCTGTTTTTT.

The chain combines TRBV3-1 with TRBJ2-7, with 9 bases matching TRBD2. V lost 1 base, J lost 2 bases, and 3 bases stayed unmatched. The germline gives CDR1 LGHDT, CDR2 YNNKEL (reference sequence). This CDR3 comprises 15 residues. CDR3 bases: TGTGCCAGCAGCCAAGCTAGCGGGGCACCCTACGAGCAGTACGTC. Translating gives CASSQASGAPYEQYV.

The table lists this clonotype with a count of one. The germline gene is not matched at one end of the junction; a read error may be the cause. The chain couples TRBV5-4 to TRBJ2-5; D perhaps matches TRBD1 (6 bases). This CDR3 comprises 16 residues. The germline CDR1 and CDR2 sequences are SGHNT and YYREEE (reference sequence). The DNA for the CDR3 is TGTGCCCGCAGCTTGAGGGACAAAGGGACGCAGGAGACCCAGTACTTC. Encoded protein: CARSLRDKGTQETQYF.

This clonotype was seen only a few times. This CDR3 is CSVDLGGRRAEAFF. CDR3 in DNA: TGCAGCGTTGATCTGGGTGGTCGACGCGCTGAAGCTTTCTTT. The rearrangement links TRBV29-1 to TRBJ1-1; the D is unclear. The CDR3 consists of 14 residues. Germline lookup yields CDR1 SQVTM and CDR2 ANQGSEA. V dropped 3 bases and J dropped 6 bases, with 17 bases sitting between them.

This clonotype has only a few counts. This chain joins TRBV2 and TRBJ2-7, with D unresolved. V shed 6 bases and J shed 4 bases, with 13 bases lying between them. Germline CDR1 reads SNHLY; CDR2 reads FYNNEI. This CDR3 region has 13 residues. Here the CDR3 DNA reads TGTGCCAGCAGGCCCGACAATCCATACGAGCAGTACTTC. It encodes CASRPDNPYEQYF.

The chain combines TRBV2 with TRBJ2-3, with 8 bases aligning to TRBD2. The V gene end was trimmed by 5 bases and the J gene end by 7 bases; junction bases not matched to a gene: 11. This CDR3 spans 15 amino acids. Germline CDR1 is SNHLY and CDR2 is FYNNEI. The CDR3 is CASSWLWRGANTQYF. The CDR3 DNA reads as TGTGCCAGCAGTTGGCTCTGGCGGGGGGCGAATACGCAGTATTTT.

The chain employs TRBV3-1 and TRBJ2-2, with unresolved D. V dropped 1 base and J dropped 4 bases, with 4 bases sitting between them. Germline CDR1 reads LGHDT; CDR2 reads YNNKEL (reference sequence). This CDR3 contains 13 residues. DNA for the CDR3: TGTGCCAGCAGCCAAGGGACCACCGGGGAGCTGTTTTTT. It specifies CASSQGTTGELFF.

This chain uses TRBV10-3 with TRBJ2-7; 8 bases align to TRBD1. CDR3 size: 14 residues. J lost 4 bases, V lost 4 bases, and 6 bases had no gene match. Germline values: CDR1 ENHRY, CDR2 SYGVKD. The CDR3, as DNA: TGTGCCATCAGTGCAGGGGACAGGCCATACGAGCAGTACGTC. This codes for CAISAGDRPYEQYV.

This rearrangement joins TRBV5-1 to TRBJ1-1; 12 bases match TRBD1. Germline V lookup: CDR1 SGHRS, CDR2 YFSETQ. The ends lost 0 bases at V and 5 bases at J; junction bases unmatched: 5. This CDR3 comprises 16 residues. The CDR3 DNA follows: TGCGCCAGCAGCTTGGGGGACAGGGGGCGGAGGACTGAAGCTTTCTTT. This translates into CASSLGDRGRRTEAFF.

The J gene is TRBJ2-3, the V gene TRBV5-1; 9 bases are shared with TRBD2. Germline CDR1 SGHRS, CDR2 YFSETQ. This CDR3 region has 16 residues. V lost 0 bases and J lost 2; bases outside the gene matches: 4. The DNA of the CDR3 is TGCGCCAGCAGCTTGGACGCTAGCGGGGTCACAGATACGCAGTATTTT. Translating gives CASSLDASGVTDTQYF. Supplemented by reference TRBV5-1 and TRBJ2-3, the full variable domain reads KAGVTQTPRYLIKTRGQQVTLSCSPISGHRSVSWYQQTPGQGLQFLFEYFSETQRNKGNFPGRFSGRQFSNSRSEMNVSTLELGDSALYLCASSLDASGVTDTQYFGPGTRLTVL.

The sample holds a few counts of this clonotype. V gene TRBV9 combines with J gene TRBJ1-1, with TRBD1 as a possible D gene (6 bases). The CDR3 has 15 residues. CDR1 SGDLS and CDR2 YYNGEE come from the germline V gene. Deletions cut 0 bases from V and 4 bases from J, with 13 bases between. The CDR3 protein is CASSVGGTGLTEAFF. The CDR3 DNA reads TGTGCCAGCAGCGTAGGGGGAACAGGGCTCACTGAAGCTTTCTTT.

V usage is TRBV5-1 and J usage is TRBJ2-1; 7 positions match TRBD1. Per germline, CDR1 SGHRS and CDR2 YFSETQ. V trimming: 0 bases; J trimming: 10 bases; junction bases outside the gene matches: 13. There are 16 residues in the CDR3. The CDR3 DNA follows: TGCGCCAGCAGCTTGGTACTAGGGACAGCGGTGGAGGAGCAGTTCTTC. This gives the protein CASSLVLGTAVEEQFF.

This clonotype occurred a few times. In DNA form, the CDR3 reads TGTGCCAGCAGTGAAGCCCCGCAGGGGGCGGCTGGCTACACCTTC. Translating gives CASSEAPQGAAGYTF. The chain couples TRBV25-1 to TRBJ1-2, with 8 bases identical to TRBD1. V lost 2 bases, J lost 7 bases, and 9 bases stayed unmatched. Germline V gene data show CDR1 as MGHDK and CDR2 as SYGVNS. The CDR3 contains 15 residues.

The chain is built from TRBV28 and TRBJ2-3; TRBD2 agrees at 7 bases. Germline CDR1 MDHEN, CDR2 SYDVKM. Trimming removed 7 bases from V and 0 bases from J; junction bases left unmatched: 7. The CDR3 is 15 residues long. CDR3 DNA: TGTGCCAGCACCGAAGCGGGGTTTAGCACAGATACGCAGTATTTT. It yields the protein CASTEAGFSTDTQYF.

This clonotype showed up just a few times. The chain has TRBV5-6 and TRBJ2-7; 7 positions match TRBD1. CDR3 size: 13 residues. CDR1 is SGHDT, CDR2 YYEEEE, per germline. With 7 bases clipped from V and 1 base from J, the junction kept 5 bases outside the gene matches. The CDR3 is CASYRDRSYEQYV. CDR3 bases: TGTGCCAGCTACCGGGACAGATCCTACGAGCAGTACGTC.